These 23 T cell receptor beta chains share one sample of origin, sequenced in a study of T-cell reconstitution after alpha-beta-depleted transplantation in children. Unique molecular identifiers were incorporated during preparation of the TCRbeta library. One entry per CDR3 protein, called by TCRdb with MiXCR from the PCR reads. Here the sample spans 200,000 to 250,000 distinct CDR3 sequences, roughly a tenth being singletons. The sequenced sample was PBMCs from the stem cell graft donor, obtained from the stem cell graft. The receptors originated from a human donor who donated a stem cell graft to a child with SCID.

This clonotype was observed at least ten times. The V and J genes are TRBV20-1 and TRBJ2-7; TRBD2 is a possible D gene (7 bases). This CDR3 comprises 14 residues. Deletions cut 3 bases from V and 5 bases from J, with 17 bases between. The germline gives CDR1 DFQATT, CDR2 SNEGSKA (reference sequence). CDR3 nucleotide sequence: TGCAGTGCTAGCGAAGGGGGGGGCAGCGACGAGCAGTACTTC. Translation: CSASEGGGSDEQYF.

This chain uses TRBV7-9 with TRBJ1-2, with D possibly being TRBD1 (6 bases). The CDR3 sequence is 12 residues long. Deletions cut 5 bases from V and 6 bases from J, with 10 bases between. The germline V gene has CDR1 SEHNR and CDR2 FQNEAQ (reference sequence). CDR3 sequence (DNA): TGTGCCAGCAGCCAGACAGGCGATGGCTACACCTTC. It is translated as CASSQTGDGYTF. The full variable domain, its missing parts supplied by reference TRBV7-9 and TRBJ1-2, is DTGVSQNPRHKITKRGQNVTFRCDPISEHNRLYWYRQTLGQGPEFLTYFQNEAQLEKSRLLSDRFSAERPKGSFSTLEIQRTEQGDSAMYLCASSQTGDGYTFGSGTRLTVV.

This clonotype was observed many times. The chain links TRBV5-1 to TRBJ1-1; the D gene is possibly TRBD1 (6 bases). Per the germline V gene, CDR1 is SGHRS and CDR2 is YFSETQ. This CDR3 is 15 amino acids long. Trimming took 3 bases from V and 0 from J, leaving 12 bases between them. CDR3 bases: TGCGCCAGCAGCTCCACAGGGACCATGAACACTGAAGCTTTCTTT. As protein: CASSSTGTMNTEAFF.

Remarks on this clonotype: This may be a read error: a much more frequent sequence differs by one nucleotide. The CDR3 is CANSFTIRDRQGYTF. CDR3 in DNA: TGTGCCAACAGCTTCACGATAAGAGACAGACAGGGCTACACCTTC. This sequence joins TRBV7-9 and TRBJ1-2; D is possibly TRBD1 (5 bases). Per germline, CDR1 SEHNR and CDR2 FQNEAQ (reference sequence). The CDR3 extends over 15 amino acids. The full variable domain, rest sourced from reference TRBV7-9 and TRBJ1-2, is DTGVSQNPRHKITKRGQNVTFRCDPISEHNRLYWYRQTLGQGPEFLTYFQNEAQLEKSRLLSDRFSAERPKGSFSTLEIQRTEQGDSAMYLCANSFTIRDRQGYTFGSGTRLTVV.

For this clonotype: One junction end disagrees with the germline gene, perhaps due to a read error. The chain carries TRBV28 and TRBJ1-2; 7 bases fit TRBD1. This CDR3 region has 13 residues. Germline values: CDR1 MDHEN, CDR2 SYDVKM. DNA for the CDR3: TGTGCCAGCAGTACAGGAGGGGGCTATGGCTACCCCTTC. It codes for CASSTGGGYGYPF.

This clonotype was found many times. The CDR3 loop is CASSFYNYEQYF. CDR3 coding DNA: TGTGCCAGCAGTTTCTACAACTACGAGCAGTACTTC. The rearrangement uses TRBV12-3 or TRBV12-4 and TRBJ2-7, with D unclear. Trimming removed 3 bases at V and 3 bases at J, with 6 bases between. This CDR3 region has 12 residues.

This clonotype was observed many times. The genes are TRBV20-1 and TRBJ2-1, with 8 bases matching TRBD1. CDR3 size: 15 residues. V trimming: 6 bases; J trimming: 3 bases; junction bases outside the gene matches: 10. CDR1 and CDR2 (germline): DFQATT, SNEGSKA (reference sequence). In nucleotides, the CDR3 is TGCAGTGCAATCCCGGGACAGGACCACTACAATGAGCAGTTCTTC. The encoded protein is CSAIPGQDHYNEQFF.

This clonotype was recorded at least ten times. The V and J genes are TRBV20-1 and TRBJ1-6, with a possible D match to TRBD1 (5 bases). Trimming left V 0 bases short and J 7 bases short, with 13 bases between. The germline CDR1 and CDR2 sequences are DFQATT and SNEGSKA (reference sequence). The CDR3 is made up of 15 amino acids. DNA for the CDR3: TGCAGTGCTAGAGACTTAAGCAGGGAGAATTCACCCCTCCACTTT. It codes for CSARDLSRENSPLHF.

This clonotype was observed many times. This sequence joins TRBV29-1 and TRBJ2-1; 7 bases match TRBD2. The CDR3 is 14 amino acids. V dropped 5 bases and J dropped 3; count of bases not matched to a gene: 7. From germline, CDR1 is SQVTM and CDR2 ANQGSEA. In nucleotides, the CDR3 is TGCAGCGTTACCAAGGGAGGGGTCTACAATGAGCAGTTCTTC. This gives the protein CSVTKGGVYNEQFF.

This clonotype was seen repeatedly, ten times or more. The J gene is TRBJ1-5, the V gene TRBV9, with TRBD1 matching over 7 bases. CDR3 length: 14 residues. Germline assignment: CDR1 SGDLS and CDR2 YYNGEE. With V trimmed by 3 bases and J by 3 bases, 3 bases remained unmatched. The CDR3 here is CASSAGQLNQPQHF. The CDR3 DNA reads TGTGCCAGCAGCGCGGGACAGCTCAATCAGCCCCAGCATTTT.

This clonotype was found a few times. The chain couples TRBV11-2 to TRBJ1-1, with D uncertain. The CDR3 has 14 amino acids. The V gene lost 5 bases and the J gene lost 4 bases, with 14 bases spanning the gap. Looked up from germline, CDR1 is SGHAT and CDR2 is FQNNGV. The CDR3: CASSLTRVGTEAFF. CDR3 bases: TGTGCCAGCAGCCTTACAAGGGTCGGCACTGAAGCTTTCTTT.

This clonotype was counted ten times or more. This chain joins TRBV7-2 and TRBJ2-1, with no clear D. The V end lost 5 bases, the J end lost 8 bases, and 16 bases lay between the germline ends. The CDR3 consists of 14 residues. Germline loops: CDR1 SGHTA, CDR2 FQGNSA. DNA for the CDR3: TGTGCCAGCAGCCCCCTGGCCTTTTTGGATGAGCAGTTCTTC. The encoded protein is CASSPLAFLDEQFF. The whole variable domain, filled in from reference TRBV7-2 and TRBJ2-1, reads GAGVSQSPSNKVTEKGKDVELRCDPISGHTALYWYRQSLGQGLEFLIYFQGNSAPDKSGLPSDRFSAERTGGSVSTLTIQRTQQEDSAVYLCASSPLAFLDEQFFGPGTRLTVL.

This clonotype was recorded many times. DNA for the CDR3: TGCGCCAGCAGCGCGACAGGGGGCCAGCCCCAGCATTTT. This gives the protein CASSATGGQPQHF. The rearrangement uses TRBV5-1 and TRBJ1-5; 10 nucleotides line up with TRBD1. The CDR3 spans 13 residues. Trimming took 4 bases from V and 7 from J; bases not matched to a gene: 2. The germline V gene encodes CDR1 SGHRS and CDR2 YFSETQ.

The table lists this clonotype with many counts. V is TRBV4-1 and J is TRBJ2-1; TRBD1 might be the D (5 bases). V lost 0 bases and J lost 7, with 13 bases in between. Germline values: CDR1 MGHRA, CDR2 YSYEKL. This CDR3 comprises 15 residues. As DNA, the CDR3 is TGCGCCAGCAGCCAAGATGGGCAGGGTTGGAATGAGCAGTTCTTC. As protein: CASSQDGQGWNEQFF.

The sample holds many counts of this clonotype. The CDR3 DNA reads TGCGCCAGCAGCTACTGGACAGGGGGGGAAGCTTTCTTT. This gives the protein CASSYWTGGEAFF. V usage is TRBV5-1 and J usage is TRBJ1-1; 10 bases fit TRBD1. J gave up 8 bases and V 3 bases, and 4 bases lay outside the gene matches. The germline V gene has CDR1 SGHRS and CDR2 YFSETQ. CDR3 length equals 13 residues.

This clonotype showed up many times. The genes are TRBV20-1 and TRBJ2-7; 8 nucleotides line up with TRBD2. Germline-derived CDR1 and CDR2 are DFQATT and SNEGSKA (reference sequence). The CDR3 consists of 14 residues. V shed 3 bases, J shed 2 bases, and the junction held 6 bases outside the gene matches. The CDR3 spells CSARVRGATYEQYF. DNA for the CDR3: TGCAGTGCTAGGGTGCGGGGGGCAACCTACGAGCAGTACTTC.

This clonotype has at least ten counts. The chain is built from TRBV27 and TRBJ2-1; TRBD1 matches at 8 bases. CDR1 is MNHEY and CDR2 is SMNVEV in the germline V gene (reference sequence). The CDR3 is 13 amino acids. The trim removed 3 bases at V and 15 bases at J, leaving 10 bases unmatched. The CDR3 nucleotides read TGTGCCAGCAGTTTGTCAGGGGGCGTATTCCGGTTCTTC. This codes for CASSLSGGVFRFF.

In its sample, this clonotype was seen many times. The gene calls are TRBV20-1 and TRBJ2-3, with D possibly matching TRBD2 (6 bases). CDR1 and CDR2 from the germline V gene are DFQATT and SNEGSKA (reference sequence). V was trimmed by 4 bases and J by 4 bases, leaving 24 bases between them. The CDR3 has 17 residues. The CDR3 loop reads CSATFYAEGGMADTQYF. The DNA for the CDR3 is TGCAGTGCTACTTTCTATGCGGAGGGTGGTATGGCAGATACGCAGTATTTT.

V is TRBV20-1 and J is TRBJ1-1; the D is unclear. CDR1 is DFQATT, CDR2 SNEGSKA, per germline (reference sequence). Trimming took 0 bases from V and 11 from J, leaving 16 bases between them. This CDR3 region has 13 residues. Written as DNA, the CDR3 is TGCAGTGCTAGAGAAGTGGCGTCGGCTTCGGCTTTCTTT. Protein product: CSAREVASASAFF.

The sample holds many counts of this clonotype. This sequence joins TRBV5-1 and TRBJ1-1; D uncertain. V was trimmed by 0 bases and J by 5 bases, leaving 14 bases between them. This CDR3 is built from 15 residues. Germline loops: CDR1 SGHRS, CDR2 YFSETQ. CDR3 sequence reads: CASSLGTLVYTEAFF. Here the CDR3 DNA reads TGCGCCAGCAGCTTGGGTACCCTAGTTTATACTGAAGCTTTCTTT.

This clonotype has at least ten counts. CDR3 region: CSARPTSGGVLRDEQFF. The DNA for the CDR3 is TGCAGCGCCCGACCGACTAGCGGGGGAGTCCTACGGGATGAGCAGTTCTTC. This chain links TRBV29-1 with TRBJ2-1; 12 bases are a match to TRBD2. The V and J ends lost 7 bases and 8 bases, in that order; junction bases with no gene match: 18. CDR1 and CDR2 (germline): SQVTM, ANQGSEA. The CDR3 loop spans 17 amino acids.

The CDR3 loop reads CASSETRIRTGELFF. As DNA, the CDR3 is TGTGCCAGCAGCGAGACTAGGATTAGGACCGGGGAGCTGTTTTTT. The rearrangement uses TRBV7-2 and TRBJ2-2; perhaps TRBD2 as D (6 bases). Germline V CDR1 and CDR2: SGHTA, FQGNSA. Trimming cost V 5 bases and J 5 bases, with 15 bases left between them. The CDR3 extends over 15 amino acids.

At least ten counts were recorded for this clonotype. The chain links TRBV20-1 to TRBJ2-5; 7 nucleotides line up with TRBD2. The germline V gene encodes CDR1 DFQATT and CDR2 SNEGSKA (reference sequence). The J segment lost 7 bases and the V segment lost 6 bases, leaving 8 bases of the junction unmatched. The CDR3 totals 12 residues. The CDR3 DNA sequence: TGCAGTGCCAACGGACTAGTCGGGACCCAGTACTTC. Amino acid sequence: CSANGLVGTQYF.